Listed here are 17 T cell receptor beta chains from one sample, sequenced in a study of T cells after yellow fever vaccination (dated by TCRdb to the late 2010s). The library was produced with 5' RACE. Sequencing was carried out with an Illumina NovaSeq 6000. TCRdb passed the public sequencing reads through fastp at Q25 and MiXCR, retaining productive beta sequences. When rows share a CDR3 protein, they turn into one entry using the most common DNA and genes. The sample has around 320,000 distinct CDR3 sequences on record, over 3.5% of them singletons. The ten largest account for just under 20% of the sample. What the treatment or condition label conveys for this sample: live attenuated yellow fever vaccine strain. The sequenced sample was PBMCs, obtained 15 days after the yellow fever booster vaccination. The receptors here all came from a young man who received the YFV17D yellow fever vaccine.

In this sample, this clonotype turned up a few times. The chain carries TRBV4-1 and TRBJ1-2; D is undetermined. The germline V and J ends were trimmed by 0 bases and 8 bases, with 13 bases remaining between them. The V gene's germline CDR1 is MGHRA and CDR2 YSYEKL. The length of the CDR3 is 14 residues. The CDR3 coding sequence is TGCGCCAGCAGCCAAGATCCGGTAGGAGGGGGCTACACCTTC. This codes for CASSQDPVGGGYTF.

Many counts were recorded for this clonotype. The V gene is TRBV5-1, the J gene TRBJ2-3, with 7 bases that match TRBD2. The CDR3 consists of 16 residues. CDR1 is SGHRS, CDR2 YFSETQ, per germline. V was clipped by 0 bases and J by 1 base; unmatched bases: 5. CDR3 amino acids: CASSLAMAGGTDTQYF. CDR3 nucleotides: TGCGCCAGCAGCTTGGCCATGGCGGGGGGCACAGATACGCAGTATTTT.

This clonotype was seen a few times. CDR3 sequence: CASARWGGNTDTQYF. DNA of the CDR3: TGTGCCAGCGCTCGTTGGGGGGGGAATACAGATACGCAGTATTTT. V usage is TRBV7-8 and J usage is TRBJ2-3; 7 bases match TRBD2. This CDR3 is built from 15 residues. CDR1 and CDR2 (germline): SGHVS, FQNEAQ. V was clipped by 8 bases and J by 3 bases; unmatched bases: 11.

This clonotype has at least ten counts. This chain connects TRBV7-3 to TRBJ2-3, with 10 bases matching TRBD1. Germline CDR1 is SGHTA and CDR2 is FQGTGA. The CDR3 consists of 16 residues. V shed 4 bases, J shed 4 bases, and the junction held 8 bases outside the gene matches. Here the CDR3 DNA reads TGTGCCAGCAGCTCCAACGGGGACAGGGGAGCAGATACGCAGTATTTT. Its translation: CASSSNGDRGADTQYF.

The sample holds a few counts of this clonotype. The V and J genes are TRBV30 and TRBJ2-1; the D gene is possibly TRBD2 (6 bases). Trimming pared 2 bases from V and 10 bases from J, leaving 15 bases between. CDR3 length equals 13 residues. The germline V gene encodes CDR1 GTSNPN and CDR2 SVGIG (reference sequence). CDR3 sequence reads: CAWSYRDFGEQFF. The CDR3 DNA sequence: TGTGCCTGGAGTTACCGGGACTTCGGGGAGCAGTTCTTC.

This clonotype was seen at least ten times. The V gene is TRBV5-1, the J gene TRBJ2-5; no clear D. Trimming took off 0 bases at V and 5 bases at J, with 2 bases between the two ends. The CDR3 is 11 amino acids. From germline, CDR1 is SGHRS and CDR2 YFSETQ. The CDR3 DNA is TGCGCCAGCAGCTTGGACGAGACCCAGTACTTC. It codes for CASSLDETQYF. Filled out from reference TRBV5-1 and TRBJ2-5, the complete variable domain reads KAGVTQTPRYLIKTRGQQVTLSCSPISGHRSVSWYQQTPGQGLQFLFEYFSETQRNKGNFPGRFSGRQFSNSRSEMNVSTLELGDSALYLCASSLDETQYFGPGTRLLVL.

V is TRBV29-1 and J is TRBJ2-6; 7 bases align to TRBD1. The CDR3 loop spans 16 amino acids. From germline, CDR1 is SQVTM and CDR2 ANQGSEA. The J segment lost 0 bases and the V segment lost 6 bases, leaving 8 bases of the junction unmatched. Written as DNA, the CDR3 is TGCAGCGTGATACAGGGGATCGGCTCTGGGGCCAACGTCCTGACTTTC. Translation gives CSVIQGIGSGANVLTF.

The V call is TRBV12-3 or TRBV12-4, the J call TRBJ2-3, with TRBD2 identical over 7 bases. This CDR3 is built from 15 residues. V lost 8 bases and J lost 2; bases outside the gene matches: 10. This CDR3 is CASSLGGTLTDTQYF. The CDR3 DNA is TGTGCCAGCTCCCTGGGAGGGACCCTCACAGATACGCAGTATTTT.

The rearrangement links TRBV20-1 to TRBJ2-1; TRBD2 might be the D (6 bases). Trimming removed 1 base at V and 0 bases at J, with 13 bases between. Per germline, CDR1 DFQATT and CDR2 SNEGSKA (reference sequence). This CDR3 contains 16 residues. CDR3 coding DNA: TGCAGTGCTAGAGTGCCTAGCGCCCGCTCCTACAATGAGCAGTTCTTC. It specifies CSARVPSARSYNEQFF.

At least ten counts were recorded for this clonotype. The rearrangement joins TRBV5-5 to TRBJ1-5; 12 nucleotides match TRBD1. CDR1 is SGHKS and CDR2 is YYEKEE in the germline V gene (reference sequence). V was clipped by 5 bases and J by 7 bases; unmatched bases: 7. The CDR3 loop spans 15 amino acids. The CDR3 sequence is CASSPAGTGGQPQHF. The DNA for the CDR3 is TGTGCCAGCAGTCCAGCCGGGACAGGGGGCCAGCCCCAGCATTTT. The whole variable domain, filled in from reference TRBV5-5 and TRBJ1-5, reads DAGVTQSPTHLIKTRGQQVTLRCSPISGHKSVSWYQQVLGQGPQFIFQYYEKEERGRGNFPDRFSARQFPNYSSELNVNALLLGDSALYLCASSPAGTGGQPQHFGDGTRLSIL.

This clonotype was counted between two and nine times. The rearrangement links TRBV4-3 to TRBJ1-1; no clear D. V lost 4 bases and J 0 bases, leaving 12 bases between the germline ends. The CDR3 runs 15 residues. From germline, CDR1 is LGHNA and CDR2 YSLEER. CDR3 protein: CASSRQTDLNTEAFF. The CDR3 DNA reads as TGCGCCAGCAGCCGGCAAACGGATTTGAACACTGAAGCTTTCTTT.

The chain links TRBV4-3 to TRBJ1-3, with TRBD1 identical over 10 bases. Germline V gene data show CDR1 as LGHNA and CDR2 as YSLEER. The J segment lost 2 bases and the V segment lost 0 bases, leaving 1 base of the junction unmatched. The CDR3 runs to 16 residues. The CDR3 reads CASSQDDRGPGNTIYF. CDR3 nucleotide sequence: TGCGCCAGCAGCCAAGATGACAGGGGGCCTGGAAACACCATATATTTT.

This clonotype was found a few times. The chain carries TRBV5-5 and TRBJ2-3, with D unclear. V lost 0 bases, J lost 2 bases, and 13 bases lay in between. From germline, CDR1 is SGHKS and CDR2 YYEKEE (reference sequence). The CDR3 loop spans 16 amino acids. The CDR3 sequence: CASSLVGGRTTDTQYF. The CDR3 DNA sequence: TGTGCCAGCAGCTTGGTCGGTGGGCGAACCACAGATACGCAGTATTTT.

This chain uses TRBV7-2 with TRBJ2-4, with D possibly called TRBD1 or TRBD2 (5 bases each). Germline values: CDR1 SGHTA, CDR2 FQGNSA. The CDR3 is made up of 14 amino acids. V lost 5 bases and J lost 3, with 11 bases in between. DNA for the CDR3: TGTGCCAGCAGCACCAGGGACGGCAAAAACATTCAGTACTTC. It translates to CASSTRDGKNIQYF.

This clonotype was picked up a small number of times. V and J are TRBV7-3 and TRBJ2-6; possible D gene TRBD1, 7 bases. Trimming shortened V by 5 bases and J by 3 bases, and 17 bases separated the two germline ends. The germline V gene encodes CDR1 SGHTA and CDR2 FQGTGA. This CDR3 contains 17 residues. DNA for the CDR3: TGTGCCAGCAGCCTAGGGGCAGGGGGGAGTGGGGCCAACGTCCTGACTTTC. As protein: CASSLGAGGSGANVLTF.

Only a few counts were recorded for this clonotype. The chain carries TRBV20-1 and TRBJ1-1, with D perhaps TRBD1 (5 bases). The CDR3 sequence is 13 residues long. V lost 6 bases to trimming and J lost 2 bases, with 13 bases between them. Germline V CDR1 and CDR2: DFQATT, SNEGSKA (reference sequence). In DNA form, the CDR3 reads TGCAGTGCCCACGCCGGGGGAAACACTGAAGCTTTCTTT. Translated, it gives CSAHAGGNTEAFF.

This clonotype was counted at least ten times. The chain joins TRBV20-1 to TRBJ1-1; D is unclear. Between the trimmed V and J ends, which lost 3 bases and 3 bases, there was a span of 11 bases. The CDR3 totals 13 residues. Germline V gene sequence: CDR1 DFQATT, CDR2 SNEGSKA (reference sequence). CDR3 DNA: TGCAGTGCTAGCACCATGCCGGACACTGAAGCTTTCTTT. This encodes CSASTMPDTEAFF.